A single sample is the source of the 20 T cell receptor beta chains below, sequenced in a study of T cells in Graves' hyperthyroidism and ophthalmopathy. The TCR beta CDR3 regions underwent amplification using RNA transcripts as the source. HTBI primers drove first-round RT-PCR of the TCR CDR3. MiXCR, applied by TCRdb to the multiplex PCR reads, yields one record per CDR3 protein. The repertoire includes about 660,000 distinct CDR3 sequences, roughly 46% of them detected once, and approximately 6.8% sits in the top ten. Sequencing was carried out using peripheral blood or thyroid tissue (not recorded which). These receptors were obtained from an adult man with Graves' disease, either hyperthyroidism or ophthalmopathy (not recorded which).

This clonotype was counted at least ten times. CDR3 nucleotide sequence: TGTGCCATCAGTGAGTCCGGGACTTCTGGAAACACCATATATTTT. This codes for CAISESGTSGNTIYF. The V call is TRBV10-3, the J call TRBJ1-3, with D perhaps TRBD1 (5 bases). V was cut by 0 bases and J by 1 base, with 7 bases left in between. Germline assignment: CDR1 ENHRY and CDR2 SYGVKD. The CDR3 totals 15 residues.

This chain uses TRBV25-1 with TRBJ2-7; possible D gene TRBD1, 6 bases. The CDR3 sequence is 15 residues long. Trimming removed 6 bases at V and 4 bases at J, with 19 bases between. Germline V CDR1 and CDR2: MGHDK, SYGVNS. The CDR3 protein is CASSLVAPGAYEQYF. CDR3 coding DNA: TGTGCCAGCAGCTTGGTAGCGCCAGGGGCGTACGAGCAGTACTTC.

The chain links TRBV4-3 to TRBJ2-5, with D possibly called TRBD1 or TRBD2 (5 bases each). The V gene's germline CDR1 is LGHNA and CDR2 YSLEER. V was shortened by 3 bases and J by 4 bases, with 18 bases between the two germline ends. The CDR3 runs to 16 residues. The DNA for the CDR3 is TGCGCCAGCAGCCATCGTACCGGGGCCGAGGGAGAGACCCAGTACTTC. It specifies CASSHRTGAEGETQYF.

This clonotype was observed many times. This chain uses TRBV29-1 with TRBJ1-2; the D is unclear. CDR1 SQVTM and CDR2 ANQGSEA come from the germline V gene. Trimming took 6 bases from V and 6 from J, leaving 5 bases between them. There are 9 residues in the CDR3. CDR3 loop: CSVDNGYTF. The DNA of the CDR3 is TGCAGCGTCGACAATGGCTACACCTTC.

This clonotype has more than one count but fewer than ten. CDR3: CASSSDRALTSGANVLTF. CDR3 nucleotide sequence: TGTGCCAGCAGCTCCGACAGGGCCCTAACCTCTGGGGCCAACGTCCTGACTTTC. The chain has TRBV7-9 and TRBJ2-6; 7 bases align to TRBD1. CDR1 is SEHNR and CDR2 is FQNEAQ in the germline V gene (reference sequence). V was pared by 4 bases and J by 0 bases, with 9 bases of the junction left unmatched. CDR3 length: 18 residues.

The chain joins TRBV7-9 to TRBJ1-1; possibly TRBD1 for D (5 bases). Trimming took 7 bases from V and 4 from J, leaving 13 bases between them. This CDR3 contains 13 residues. Per the germline V gene, CDR1 is SEHNR and CDR2 is FQNEAQ (reference sequence). Here the CDR3 reads CASILGGGTEAFF. DNA of the CDR3: TGTGCCAGCATCCTTGGGGGGGGCACTGAAGCTTTCTTT.

The chain recombines TRBV10-3 with TRBJ1-6, with unresolved D. CDR1 ENHRY and CDR2 SYGVKD come from the germline V gene. The CDR3 sequence is 13 residues long. V lost 6 bases and J lost 6, with 9 bases in between. The CDR3 reads CAIRGNSNSPLHF. The CDR3 region has the DNA TGTGCCATCAGGGGGAACAGTAATTCACCCCTCCACTTT.

This clonotype has a count of ten or more. J is TRBJ1-2 and V is TRBV19, with 7 bases identical to TRBD1. The germline V gene has CDR1 LNHDA and CDR2 SQIVND (reference sequence). This CDR3 contains 16 residues. The V gene end was trimmed by 9 bases and the J gene end by 1 base; junction bases not matched to a gene: 14. The CDR3 loop is CASLSTWTGNNYGYTF. In DNA, the CDR3 is TGTGCCAGCTTATCGACTTGGACAGGAAATAACTATGGCTACACCTTC.

In regard to this clonotype: This clone may be a read error of a much larger clone one base away. The chain links TRBV2 to TRBJ2-7; no firm D call. The germline V and J ends were trimmed by 6 bases and 0 bases, with 9 bases remaining between them. Germline lookup yields CDR1 SNHLY and CDR2 FYNNEI. This CDR3 comprises 13 residues. CDR3 region: CASSDESSYEQYF. As DNA, the CDR3 is TGTGCCAGCAGCGACGAGAGCTCCTACGAGCAGTACTTC.

Ten or more counts support this clonotype. V and J are TRBV7-9 and TRBJ2-7, with D possibly TRBD2 on 6 matching bases. The V gene lost 0 bases and the J gene lost 5 bases, with 14 bases spanning the gap. Looked up from germline, CDR1 is SEHNR and CDR2 is FQNEAQ (reference sequence). The CDR3 spans 15 residues. In nucleotides, the CDR3 is TGTGCCAGCAGCTTAGCGGGCCGAGGGAGGCACGAGCAGTACTTC. It yields the protein CASSLAGRGRHEQYF.

This clonotype was picked up a small number of times. The chain is built from TRBV20-1 and TRBJ2-5, with D possibly called TRBD1 or TRBD2 (6 bases each). V lost 2 bases, J lost 5 bases, and 24 bases lay in between. CDR1 is DFQATT, CDR2 SNEGSKA, per germline (reference sequence). The CDR3 length is 17 residues. The CDR3 sequence is CSARSAHGGHPLETQYF. DNA for the CDR3: TGCAGTGCTAGATCAGCTCACGGGGGCCACCCCCTGGAGACCCAGTACTTC.

The rearrangement links TRBV5-1 to TRBJ1-1; D unclear. This CDR3 region has 13 residues. Looked up from germline, CDR1 is SGHRS and CDR2 is YFSETQ. With 5 bases removed from V and 1 base from J, the gap between germline ends came to 9 bases. The CDR3 DNA sequence: TGCGCCAGCAGATCAGACCCGAACACTGAAGCTTTCTTT. Protein sequence: CASRSDPNTEAFF. The whole variable domain, remainder taken from reference TRBV5-1 and TRBJ1-1, is KAGVTQTPRYLIKTRGQQVTLSCSPISGHRSVSWYQQTPGQGLQFLFEYFSETQRNKGNFPGRFSGRQFSNSRSEMNVSTLELGDSALYLCASRSDPNTEAFFGQGTRLTVV.

The chain employs TRBV7-2 and TRBJ1-5; weak D call: TRBD1 (6 bases). V lost 1 base to trimming and J lost 8 bases, with 24 bases between them. Germline CDR1 and CDR2: SGHTA and FQGNSA. The CDR3 covers 18 residues. The CDR3 protein is CASSLGQRKDSWSEPQHF. In nucleotides, the CDR3 is TGTGCCAGCAGCTTAGGACAAAGAAAGGACAGTTGGTCGGAGCCCCAGCATTTT. Based on the CDR3 plus reference TRBV7-2 and TRBJ1-5, the full variable domain is GAGVSQSPSNKVTEKGKDVELRCDPISGHTALYWYRQSLGQGLEFLIYFQGNSAPDKSGLPSDRFSAERTGGSVSTLTIQRTQQEDSAVYLCASSLGQRKDSWSEPQHFGDGTRLSIL.

V and J are TRBV10-3 and TRBJ2-2; D may be TRBD2 (5 bases). The V end was cut by 4 bases, the J end by 7 bases, with 7 bases between. This CDR3 comprises 12 residues. CDR1 is ENHRY and CDR2 is SYGVKD in the germline V gene. CDR3 nucleotides: TGTGCCATCAGTGGGGAGAGCGGGGAGCTGTTTTTT. This sequence encodes CAISGESGELFF.

This clonotype was seen a handful of times. The CDR3 protein is CASQPWAGTGGSPLHF. CDR3 nucleotides: TGTGCCAGCCAACCTTGGGCGGGGACAGGGGGTTCACCCCTCCACTTT. The chain couples TRBV7-9 to TRBJ1-6, with TRBD1 identical over 11 bases. Germline CDR1 reads SEHNR; CDR2 reads FQNEAQ (reference sequence). V was clipped by 8 bases and J by 9 bases; unmatched bases: 12. This CDR3 comprises 16 residues.

This clonotype was found many times. CDR3 in amino acids: CSASFTGYEQYF. CDR3 in DNA: TGCAGTGCTAGCTTTACAGGGTACGAGCAGTACTTC. The chain is built from TRBV20-1 and TRBJ2-7; D perhaps matches TRBD1 (6 bases). CDR1 DFQATT and CDR2 SNEGSKA come from the germline V gene (reference sequence). The ends were cut back, 3 bases at V and 4 bases at J, with 10 bases in the middle. The CDR3 is 12 residues long.

This chain connects TRBV2 to TRBJ1-2; TRBD1 agrees at 9 bases. The germline V gene has CDR1 SNHLY and CDR2 FYNNEI. The ends lost 6 bases at V and 3 bases at J; junction bases unmatched: 8. The length of the CDR3 is 15 residues. The CDR3 DNA sequence: TGTGCCAGCAGAATACGGACAGGGGAGGACTATGGCTACACCTTC. Encoded protein: CASRIRTGEDYGYTF.

The chain carries TRBV11-3 and TRBJ1-1, with 8 bases identical to TRBD1. This CDR3 is built from 13 residues. The V gene end was trimmed by 7 bases and the J gene end by 4 bases; junction bases not matched to a gene: 5. Looked up from germline, CDR1 is SGHNT and CDR2 is YENEEA. The CDR3 region is CASTLRGPTEAFF. In DNA, the CDR3 is TGTGCCAGCACCCTCAGGGGGCCCACTGAAGCTTTCTTT.

The CDR3 loop reads CARSVKGPPSREQYF. In nucleotides, the CDR3 is TGTGCCAGAAGCGTCAAGGGACCACCCAGTAGAGAGCAGTACTTC. The chain joins TRBV2 to TRBJ2-7, with D perhaps TRBD1 or TRBD2 (5 bases each). This CDR3 is built from 15 residues. CDR1 is SNHLY, CDR2 FYNNEI, per germline. The ends were cut back, 9 bases at V and 7 bases at J, with 25 bases in the middle.

The CDR3 sequence is CASSWGRDNSPLHF. For the CDR3, the DNA is TGTGCCAGCAGCTGGGGGCGAGATAATTCACCCCTCCACTTT. The genes are TRBV7-3 and TRBJ1-6, with D possibly being TRBD1 (6 bases). Germline V lookup: CDR1 SGHTA, CDR2 FQGTGA. This CDR3 spans 14 amino acids. V lost 4 bases and J 5 bases, leaving 9 bases between the germline ends.